These 2 T cell receptor beta chains were sequenced from one sample in a study of CD8+ T cells in alopecia areata. Extraction and reverse transcription of RNA yielded cDNA as the sequencing template. Sequenced by immunoSEQ multiplex PCR; TCRdb stores in-frame clones only, minus some. The table includes 150,000 or so clones, about 60% detected once. The sample consisted of CD4+ T cells sorted from blood, taken at week 0. These receptors originate from a human donor with alopecia areata.

V usage is TRBV23-1 and J usage is TRBJ2-5; 8 bases align to TRBD2. TRBV23-1 counts as an open reading frame of uncertain function. The CDR3 is made up of 14 amino acids. V dropped 9 bases and J dropped 5; count of bases not matched to a gene: 11. The CDR3 nucleotides read TGCGCCAGAACCCCCTCGGGAGGGCGGGAGACCCAGTACTTC. Amino acid sequence: CARTPSGGRETQYF.

CDR3 bases: TGCAGCGTTAAGAGGACTAGCGGGGAGACAGATACGCAGTATTTT. Translating gives CSVKRTSGETDTQYF. This chain uses TRBV29-1 with TRBJ2-3; 12 bases agree with TRBD2. Trimming took 5 bases from V and 3 from J; bases not matched to a gene: 6. The CDR3 has 15 amino acids. Germline CDR1 and CDR2: SQVTM and ANQGSEA.